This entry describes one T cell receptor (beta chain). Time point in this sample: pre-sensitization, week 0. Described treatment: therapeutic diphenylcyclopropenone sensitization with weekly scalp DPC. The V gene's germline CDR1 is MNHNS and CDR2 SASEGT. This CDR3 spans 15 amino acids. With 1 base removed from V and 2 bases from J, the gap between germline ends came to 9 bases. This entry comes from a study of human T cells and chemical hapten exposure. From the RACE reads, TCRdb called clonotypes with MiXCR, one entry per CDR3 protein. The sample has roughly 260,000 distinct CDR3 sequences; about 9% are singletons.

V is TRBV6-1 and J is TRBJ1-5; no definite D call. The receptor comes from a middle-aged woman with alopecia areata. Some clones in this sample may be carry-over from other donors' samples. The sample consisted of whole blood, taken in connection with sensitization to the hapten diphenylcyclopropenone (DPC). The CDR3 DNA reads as TGTGCCAGCAGTGAAGTCGGGAGAGGCAATCAGCCCCAGCATTTT. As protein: CASSEVGRGNQPQHF.